The rows below give T cell receptor beta chains drawn from one sample of a study of blood T cells in healthy people across ages. Each CDR3 protein gets one entry after TCRdb re-called the 5' RACE reads with MiXCR. The sample gives roughly 730,000 distinct CDR3 sequences, approximately 60% of which show up once; around 24% is in the top ten. The sequenced sample consisted of blood. The receptor source for this set is a man between 40 and 49 years old in good health. The CDR3 runs from the conserved cysteine through the conserved F or W. A D gene is named only where the DNA matches it firmly. Only some rows state a clone size, as once, few, many or a class for expanded clones.

d_call j_call v_call clone_size cdr3_aa cdr3_nt
NA TRBJ2-7 TRBV4-1 NA CACSQEWGQGSYEQYF TGCGCCTGCAGCCAAGAATGGGGCCAGGGATCCTACGAGCAGTACTTC
NA TRBJ2-3 TRBV7-2 NA CASSLMSGFTDTQYF TGTGCCAGCAGCTTAATGAGCGGGTTCACAGATACGCAGTATTTT
TRBD2 TRBJ2-7 TRBV28 NA CASTSGTSGRAYNEQYF TGTGCCAGCACCTCCGGGACTAGCGGGAGGGCCTACAATGAGCAGTACTTC
NA TRBJ1-5 TRBV20-1 few CSARDRSHNQPQHF TGCAGTGCTAGAGATCGCAGTCACAATCAGCCCCAGCATTTT
NA TRBJ2-6 TRBV7-2 NA CASSPRLSGANVLTF TGTGCCAGCAGCCCTCGGCTATCTGGGGCCAACGTCCTGACTTTC
NA TRBJ2-1 TRBV7-3 NA CASSLGLNSEQFF TGTGCCAGCAGCTTAGGACTGAACAGTGAGCAGTTCTTC
NA TRBJ1-2 TRBV20-1 NA CSASSRGWRDGYTF TGCAGTGCTTCCTCACGGGGTTGGCGGGACGGCTACACCTTC
NA TRBJ2-7 TRBV12-3/TRBV12-4 NA CASSSVGGRRDYEQYF TGTGCCAGCAGTTCTGTGGGTGGACGGCGTGACTACGAGCAGTACTTC
NA TRBJ1-6 TRBV3-1 NA CASSQDQRAIVNSPLHF TGTGCCAGCAGCCAAGATCAACGGGCTATCGTCAATTCACCCCTCCACTTT
TRBD1 TRBJ2-2 TRBV20-1 NA CSARTGDHGELFF TGCAGTGCTAGGACAGGGGACCACGGGGAGCTGTTTTTT
TRBD2 TRBJ2-3 TRBV27 few CASIGLAGGTDTQYF TGTGCCAGCATCGGACTAGCGGGGGGCACAGATACGCAGTATTTT
TRBD1 TRBJ2-2 TRBV5-1 NA CASSFQGAPAGELFF TGCGCCAGCAGCTTCCAGGGGGCGCCGGCCGGGGAGCTGTTTTTT
NA TRBJ2-7 TRBV28 NA CASGFYYEQYF TGTGCCAGCGGGTTCTACTACGAGCAGTACTTC
TRBD2 TRBJ2-1 TRBV9 NA CASSVDGSGSYNEQFF TGTGCCAGCAGCGTAGATGGTAGCGGGAGCTACAATGAGCAGTTCTTC
TRBD2 TRBJ2-1 TRBV29-1 NA CSVLRGALNEQFF TGCAGCGTTCTGCGGGGGGCGTTGAATGAGCAGTTCTTC
NA TRBJ1-4 TRBV5-1 few CASSLGGNRVSHEKLFF TGCGCCAGCAGCTTGGGGGGTAACAGGGTTTCGCATGAAAAACTGTTTTTT
TRBD1 TRBJ1-2 TRBV20-1 NA CSASGGDRGSDGYTF TGCAGTGCTAGCGGGGGGGACAGGGGATCCGATGGCTACACCTTC
NA TRBJ2-3 TRBV20-1 NA CSARGGTASTDTQYF TGCAGTGCTAGAGGCGGAACAGCTAGCACAGATACGCAGTATTTT
NA TRBJ1-2 TRBV4-3 NA CASSPGQNYSYTF TGCGCCAGCAGCCCGGGACAAAACTATAGCTACACCTTC
TRBD2 TRBJ2-2 TRBV18 few CASSPLGGANTGELFF TGTGCCAGCTCACCCCTCGGGGGGGCAAACACCGGGGAGCTGTTTTTT
NA TRBJ1-1 TRBV27 NA CASSDSYSEAFF TGTGCCAGTAGTGACAGTTACTCGGAAGCTTTCTTT
NA TRBJ2-1 TRBV29-1 few CSVEERSSYNEQFF TGCAGCGTTGAAGAGCGGAGCTCCTACAATGAGCAGTTCTTC
TRBD1 TRBJ2-7 TRBV4-1 NA CASSHQGGTGNYEQYF TGCGCCAGCAGCCACCAAGGAGGGACAGGGAACTACGAGCAGTACTTC
TRBD1 TRBJ1-1 TRBV7-3 few CASSFSGGYEAFF TGTGCCAGCAGCTTTTCAGGGGGCTATGAAGCTTTCTTT
TRBD2 TRBJ2-5 TRBV5-1 NA CASSLDPAGGETQYF TGCGCCAGCAGCTTGGATCCGGCGGGAGGGGAGACCCAGTACTTC
TRBD1 TRBJ2-7 TRBV6-2/TRBV6-3 NA CASSLRQGGNNEQYF TGTGCCAGCAGTCTCCGACAGGGTGGCAACAATGAGCAGTACTTC
NA TRBJ2-7 TRBV10-2 few CASSRQEGYEQYF TGCGCCAGCAGTCGTCAGGAGGGCTACGAGCAGTACTTC
NA TRBJ2-7 TRBV28 NA CASSWGSAVNEQYF TGTGCCAGCAGTTGGGGGTCCGCCGTTAACGAGCAGTACTTC
NA TRBJ2-7 TRBV11-2 NA CASRPTASHEQYF TGTGCCAGCCGCCCGACAGCTTCCCACGAGCAGTACTTC
TRBD2 TRBJ2-7 TRBV7-2 NA CASSLAPSGNSYEQYF TGTGCCAGCAGCTTAGCGCCTAGCGGGAACTCCTACGAGCAGTACTTC
NA TRBJ1-4 TRBV4-2 NA CASSPGGWSATNEKLFF TGTGCCAGCAGCCCGGGTGGCTGGAGTGCAACTAATGAAAAACTGTTTTTT
NA TRBJ2-7 TRBV6-2/TRBV6-3 NA CASSYDPGPTAGEQYF TGTGCCAGCAGTTACGATCCAGGGCCCACCGCTGGAGAGCAGTACTTC
TRBD1 TRBJ2-7 TRBV10-2 NA CASSARTGSLSEQYF TGCGCCAGCAGCGCGCGGACAGGGAGTCTCTCCGAGCAGTACTTC
NA TRBJ2-5 TRBV9 few CASSGGGGLLETQYF TGTGCCAGCAGCGGAGGGGGAGGTTTATTGGAGACCCAGTACTTC
TRBD2 TRBJ2-3 TRBV12-3/TRBV12-4 few CASRGAGGSTDTQYF TGTGCCAGCAGGGGAGCGGGGGGAAGCACAGATACGCAGTATTTT
NA TRBJ1-2 TRBV10-3 NA CAISESTQSNYGYTF TGTGCCATCAGTGAGTCTACACAATCTAACTATGGCTACACCTTC
NA TRBJ1-1 TRBV6-4 few CASSETRNTEAFF TGTGCCAGCAGTGAGACAAGGAACACTGAAGCTTTCTTT
TRBD1 TRBJ2-7 TRBV27 NA CASSSGQGATLGEQYF TGTGCCAGCAGTTCCGGACAGGGGGCAACACTGGGGGAGCAGTACTTC
TRBD2 TRBJ2-3 TRBV2 NA CASNLLTSGASTQYF TGTGCCAGCAACCTCCTGACTAGCGGGGCTTCTACGCAGTATTTT
TRBD1 TRBJ2-5 TRBV12-3/TRBV12-4 few CASRRTGGQETQYF TGTGCCAGCAGGCGGACAGGGGGGCAGGAGACCCAGTACTTC
NA TRBJ1-1 TRBV13 NA CASSSLEGNTEAFF TGTGCCAGCAGCTCCCTAGAGGGGAACACTGAAGCTTTCTTT
TRBD2 TRBJ2-1 TRBV2 many CASRPTSGGHNEQFF TGTGCCAGCAGGCCCACTAGCGGGGGGCACAATGAGCAGTTCTTC
NA TRBJ1-1 TRBV3-1 NA CASSPTGTEAFF TGTGCCAGCAGCCCGACGGGGACTGAAGCTTTCTTT
TRBD2 TRBJ2-7 TRBV7-9 NA CASSSPGGLIHEQYF TGTGCCAGCAGCTCGCCGGGAGGACTAATCCACGAGCAGTACTTC
TRBD1 TRBJ1-5 TRBV2 NA CASRTGVEQPQHF TGTGCCAGCCGGACAGGGGTTGAACAGCCCCAGCATTTT